The 3 T cell receptor beta chains in this list originate from one sample, sequenced in a study of T cells after yellow fever vaccination. TCRdb re-called the 5' RACE reads with MiXCR, one entry per CDR3 protein. The sample has a few hundred thousand distinct CDR3 sequences, 18% seen once. Material: PBMCs, obtained before the yellow fever booster vaccination. All receptors derive from a man between 18 and 35 years old who received the YFV17D yellow fever vaccine.

V usage is TRBV6-6 and J usage is TRBJ2-7; weak D call: TRBD1 (6 bases). Looked up from germline, CDR1 is MNHNY and CDR2 is SVGAGI (reference sequence). The CDR3 extends over 15 amino acids. Trimming left V 6 bases short and J 0 bases short, with 15 bases between. CDR3 bases: TGTGCCAGCAGCTCCAGCACAGGGACCTCCTACGAGCAGTACGTC. It translates to CASSSSTGTSYEQYV.

This clonotype was counted only a few times. This chain connects TRBV5-6 to TRBJ1-2; D uncertain. CDR3 length: 13 residues. The germline CDR1 and CDR2 sequences are SGHDT and YYEEEE. V was clipped by 2 bases and J by 6 bases, with 11 bases between them. The CDR3 DNA follows: TGTGCCAGCAGCTTCTCTCGGCACGATGGCTACACCTTC. Its protein is CASSFSRHDGYTF. The variable domain in full, completed from reference TRBV5-6 and TRBJ1-2, reads DAGVTQSPTHLIKTRGQQVTLRCSPKSGHDTVSWYQQALGQGPQFIFQYYEEEERQRGNFPDRFSGHQFPNYSSELNVNALLLGDSALYLCASSFSRHDGYTFGSGTRLTVV.

This clonotype was seen ten or more times. The CDR3 reads CSVGSPYEQYF. For the CDR3, the DNA is TGCAGCGTTGGCTCTCCCTACGAGCAGTACTTC. The rearrangement uses TRBV29-1 and TRBJ2-7, with D unclear. The CDR3 runs to 11 residues. V gave up 4 bases and J gave up 2 bases, with 6 bases separating them. Germline V lookup: CDR1 SQVTM, CDR2 ANQGSEA.